Detailed here is one TCR beta chain. Source study methods: For nucleated cells, counts were estimated from reference gene primer amplification. The data were produced by immunoSEQ multiplex PCR, yet TCRdb's version contains in-frame clones alone and is incomplete. D and trimming were read from the DNA, whereas the V and J calls and clone size are those reported in that table. This table has roughly 94,000 clones, about 79% appearing once. This CDR3 contains 15 residues. CDR1 is MDHEN, CDR2 SYDVKM, per germline. V was pared by 3 bases and J by 2 bases, with 10 bases between. This sample is part of a study of blood T cell repertoires in COVID-19. About the study: The United States, Italy and Spain were the sources of the acute and convalescent COVID-19 samples. The analysed material was cDNA or gDNA that came from T cells, B-cell-depleted T cells, or PBMCs.

The chain couples TRBV28 to TRBJ1-4; D is ambiguous. This TCR was recovered from a man in his 60s with acute or convalescent COVID-19. Sequencing was carried out using peripheral blood. CDR3 in amino acids: CASSFRRGTNEKLFF. The DNA of the CDR3 is TGTGCCAGCAGTTTCCGTAGAGGGACTAATGAAAAACTGTTTTTT.